The 10 T cell receptor beta chains in this list originate from one sample, sequenced in a study of OX40 agonist ivuxolimab in advanced cancers. TCRdb keeps only in-frame clones here, not all; method: immunoSEQ multiplex PCR. The sample lists roughly 90,000 clones, about nine tenths seen once, with around 0.71% in the top ten. The sample here was CD4+ or CD8+ T cells sorted from blood, taken in a trial of the OX40 agonist ivuxolimab. The receptors here all came from an adult with an advanced solid tumor such as melanoma, head and neck, liver or kidney cancer.

The chain has TRBV5-5 and TRBJ2-5, with TRBD2 as a possible D gene (6 bases). The germline V gene has CDR1 SGHKS and CDR2 YYEKEE (reference sequence). Trimming pared 3 bases from V and 5 bases from J, leaving 17 bases between. The CDR3 has 15 residues. CDR3 sequence reads: CASSYPNSGGETQYF. The CDR3 region has the DNA TGTGCCAGCAGCTACCCAAACTCCGGAGGGGAGACCCAGTACTTC.

The DNA for the CDR3 is TGTGCCAGCAGCCCGGTGGGGGGTGCCAATGAAAAACTGTTTTTT. Translated: CASSPVGGANEKLFF. The rearrangement joins TRBV7-8 to TRBJ1-4; D perhaps matches TRBD1 (5 bases). The V gene lost 5 bases and the J gene lost 5 bases, with 15 bases spanning the gap. Germline V gene sequence: CDR1 SGHVS, CDR2 FQNEAQ. CDR3 length equals 15 residues. Drawing the rest from reference TRBV7-8 and TRBJ1-4, the complete variable domain is GAGVSQSPRYKVAKRGQDVALRCDPISGHVSLFWYQQALGQGPEFLTYFQNEAQLDKSGLPSDRFFAERPEGSVSTLKIQRTQQEDSAVYLCASSPVGGANEKLFFGSGTQLSVL.

The chain is built from TRBV9 and TRBJ2-2; 7 bases are shared with TRBD1. The CDR3 covers 18 residues. Germline lookup yields CDR1 SGDLS and CDR2 YYNGEE. With 3 bases clipped from V and 1 base from J, the junction kept 12 bases outside the gene matches. CDR3 bases: TGTGCCAGCAGCGCCTTAATCCTTGCAGGGGGGAACACCGGGGAGCTGTTTTTT. It yields the protein CASSALILAGGNTGELFF.

The V and J genes are TRBV2 and TRBJ2-1; 9 bases match TRBD1. V was clipped by 4 bases and J by 0 bases; unmatched bases: 1. The length of the CDR3 is 15 residues. Germline V CDR1 and CDR2: SNHLY, FYNNEI. The CDR3, as DNA: TGTGCCAGCAGTGGACAGGGGGGCTCCTACAATGAGCAGTTCTTC. It translates to CASSGQGGSYNEQFF.

The chain has TRBV6-7 and TRBJ2-7; the match to TRBD2 covers 10 bases. TRBV6-7 is an ORF, and what it does is uncertain. V lost 2 bases and J lost 0; bases outside the gene matches: 4. This CDR3 comprises 16 residues. The CDR3 nucleotides are TGTGCCAGCAGTTACGATACTAGCGGGGACTCCTACGAGCAGTACTTC. Its protein is CASSYDTSGDSYEQYF.

V gene TRBV6-4 combines with J gene TRBJ2-3; 14 bases align to TRBD2. The germline V gene has CDR1 MRHNA and CDR2 SNTAGT. The CDR3 has 18 residues. Trimming cost V 2 bases and J 3 bases; bases outside gene matches: 7. In DNA, the CDR3 is TGTGCCAGCAGTGACCTGGGACTAGCGGGAGAAAGGACAGATACGCAGTATTTT. It codes for CASSDLGLAGERTDTQYF.

V is TRBV11-1 and J is TRBJ1-5; D possibly corresponds to TRBD1 (5 bases). The germline V and J ends were trimmed by 5 bases and 0 bases, with 17 bases remaining between them. Germline assignment: CDR1 SGHAT and CDR2 FQDESV (reference sequence). CDR3 length: 17 residues. The CDR3 protein is CASSPVRGPYSNQPQHF. DNA of the CDR3: TGTGCCAGCAGCCCCGTTCGGGGCCCGTATAGCAATCAGCCCCAGCATTTT.

The V gene is TRBV29-1, the J gene TRBJ2-7, with D possibly being TRBD2 (6 bases). This CDR3 comprises 16 residues. V was shortened by 2 bases and J by 7 bases, with 24 bases between the two germline ends. CDR1 is SQVTM, CDR2 ANQGSEA, per germline. CDR3: CSVETTASHPRGEQYF. CDR3 DNA sequence: TGCAGCGTTGAAACTACTGCGAGCCACCCTCGGGGGGAGCAGTACTTC.

This chain connects TRBV4-3 to TRBJ2-3; the D gene could be TRBD1 or TRBD2 (6 bases each). V lost 1 base and J 10 bases, leaving 12 bases between the germline ends. In germline, CDR1 is LGHNA, CDR2 YSLEER. The length of the CDR3 is 13 residues. The CDR3 is CASSQVRGDPQYF. Written as DNA, the CDR3 is TGCGCCAGCAGCCAAGTAAGGGGGGATCCGCAGTATTTT.

The chain recombines TRBV28 with TRBJ2-1, with 11 bases matching TRBD1. Unmatched junction bases numbered 8, after V lost 6 bases and J lost 7 bases. The CDR3 extends over 15 amino acids. Germline V gene lookup returns CDR1 MDHEN and CDR2 SYDVKM. The CDR3 spells CASSRTGGDWNEQFF. CDR3 DNA sequence: TGTGCCAGCAGCCGGACAGGGGGCGATTGGAATGAGCAGTTCTTC.